This TCR beta chain came from a study of Ad26.COV2.S vaccination and SARS-CoV-2 variants. For the study at large: Administration of Ad26.COV2.S was intramuscular, either once or twice 56 days apart.

Here immunoSEQ multiplex PCR was the method, and the copy in TCRdb shows in-frame clones only, minus some. The sample records roughly 300,000 clones, approximately 86% being singletons. Treatment defined: 15 to 20 received Ad26.COV2.S at low or high dose, single or two shots; about 5 received placebo; per-sample allocation not given. Sampling happened 63 days after the first vaccine or placebo injection. The shot given was an Ad26 vector that makes Wuhan-strain SARS-CoV-2 spike. V shed 5 bases and J shed 1 base, with 10 bases lying between them. The germline gives CDR1 SGHRS, CDR2 YFSETQ. This CDR3 contains 13 residues.

Sequenced here: peripheral blood, sampled in a trial of Ad26.COV2.S vaccine versus placebo. The receptor was derived from a person aged 18-60 years who received the Ad26.COV2.S COVID-19 vaccine or a placebo. The genes are TRBV5-1 and TRBJ2-7, with D maybe TRBD2 (5 bases). CDR3 nucleotides: TGCGCCAGCAGAGTCAGCGGTTCCTACGAGCAGTACTTC. Amino acid sequence: CASRVSGSYEQYF.